This T cell receptor beta chain was recovered during a study of CD8 T cells in ankylosing spondylitis. TCRdb fed the 5' RACE reads into MiXCR, producing one record per CDR3 protein. This table has fewer than 250,000 distinct CDR3 sequences, roughly a third appearing once. Trimming took off 4 bases at V and 11 bases at J, with 20 bases between the two ends. Germline V gene lookup returns CDR1 DFQATT and CDR2 SNEGSKA (reference sequence). This CDR3 is 13 amino acids long. The sequence was collected from a male donor with ankylosing spondylitis or in good health (not recorded which). The rearrangement joins TRBV20-1 to TRBJ1-1, with D maybe TRBD1 (6 bases). Sequencing used blood, either unsorted or a sorted T cell fraction (not recorded which). The chain's CDR3 is CSAKGGQTPTAFF. CDR3 coding DNA: TGCAGTGCTAAGGGGGGTCAGACACCCACTGCTTTCTTT.